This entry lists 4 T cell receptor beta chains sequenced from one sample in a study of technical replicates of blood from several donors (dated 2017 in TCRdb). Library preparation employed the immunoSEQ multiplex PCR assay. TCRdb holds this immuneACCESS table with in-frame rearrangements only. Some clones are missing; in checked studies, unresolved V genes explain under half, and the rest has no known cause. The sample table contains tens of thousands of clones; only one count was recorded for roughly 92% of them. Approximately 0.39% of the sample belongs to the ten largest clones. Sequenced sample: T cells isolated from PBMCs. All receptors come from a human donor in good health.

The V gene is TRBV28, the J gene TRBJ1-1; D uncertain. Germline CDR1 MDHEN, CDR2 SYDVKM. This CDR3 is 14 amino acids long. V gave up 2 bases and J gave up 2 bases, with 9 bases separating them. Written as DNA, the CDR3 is TGTGCCAGCAGTTTACGGGGAGGTAACACTGAAGCTTTCTTT. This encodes CASSLRGGNTEAFF.

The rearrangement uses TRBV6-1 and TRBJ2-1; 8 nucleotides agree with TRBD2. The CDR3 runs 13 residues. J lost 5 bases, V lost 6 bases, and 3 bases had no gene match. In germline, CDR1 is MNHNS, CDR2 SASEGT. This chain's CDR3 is CASRLAGNNEQFF. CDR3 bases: TGTGCCAGCAGGTTAGCGGGGAACAATGAGCAGTTCTTC.

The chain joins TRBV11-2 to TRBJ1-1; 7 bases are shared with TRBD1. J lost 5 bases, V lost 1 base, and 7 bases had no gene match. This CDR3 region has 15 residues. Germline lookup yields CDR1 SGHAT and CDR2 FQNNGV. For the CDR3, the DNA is TGTGCCAGCAGCTTAGTTCCCAGGGGGGATACTGAAGCTTTCTTT. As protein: CASSLVPRGDTEAFF.

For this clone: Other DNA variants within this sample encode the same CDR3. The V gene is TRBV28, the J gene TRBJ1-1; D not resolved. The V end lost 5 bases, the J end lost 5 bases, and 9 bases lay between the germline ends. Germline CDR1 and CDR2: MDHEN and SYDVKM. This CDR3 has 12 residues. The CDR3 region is CASSPGGTEAFF. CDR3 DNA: TGTGCCAGCAGTCCGGGAGGGACTGAAGCTTTCTTT.